This TCR beta chain is from a study of T-cell reconstitution after alpha-beta-depleted transplantation in children. In this sample, this clonotype turned up a few times. The antigen remains undetermined. General observations from the study: Roughly two months post-transplant, alpha-beta T cells reportedly originated from several hundred graft clones that had expanded. Once a year had passed after transplant, T-cell counts and diversity came mostly from newly produced T cells. Recipient T cells and thymic progenitors that survived were the source of the high TCRbeta diversity seen at day 60 in some patients.

Unique molecular identifiers featured in how the TCRbeta library was prepared. TCRdb re-called the PCR reads with MiXCR, one entry per CDR3 protein. This table holds 700,000 to 850,000 distinct CDR3 sequences, roughly 15% found once. The V gene's germline CDR1 is LNHNV and CDR2 YYDKDF (reference sequence). The CDR3 is 17 amino acids. The trim removed 1 base at V and 2 bases at J, leaving 9 bases unmatched. This material consisted of PBMCs, mostly from graft donor cells, taken 360 days after TCRalphabeta/CD19-depleted stem cell transplant. This chain uses TRBV15 with TRBJ2-3; 7 nucleotides line up with TRBD2. The receptor was isolated from a male patient under 18 who had a stem cell transplant for acute lymphoblastic leukemia, so the T cells may come from the graft donor. DNA of the CDR3: TGTGCCACCAGCAGAGGCCGGAGACTAGCTCACACAGATACGCAGTATTTT. Residues: CATSRGRRLAHTDTQYF.